There are many counts of the clone carrying this T cell receptor beta chain. Its target is unknown. The data belong to a study of T cells in Graves' hyperthyroidism and ophthalmopathy. Points from the study as a whole: Onset of ophthalmopathy came a median around 7.1 months after the model predicted it.

These patients, aged 18 to 65, had recently diagnosed hyperthyroidism lasting under 2 months. Amplification of TCR beta CDR3 regions used RNA as the template. A set of HTBI primers served as the primers for a first-round RT-PCR of the TCR CDR3. One entry per CDR3 protein results from TCRdb running MiXCR on the multiplex PCR reads. The profile shows more than 300,000 distinct CDR3 sequences, about a sixth of them singletons. CDR3 length: 16 residues. Between the trimmed V and J ends, which lost 4 bases and 2 bases, there was a span of 15 bases. CDR1 SNHLY and CDR2 FYNNEI come from the germline V gene. The sample was blood. This receptor was taken from a woman in her 30s with Graves' hyperthyroidism that later progressed to Graves' ophthalmopathy. The chain uses TRBV2 and TRBJ1-5; D unclear. CDR3 sequence: CASSAQFRVGNQPQHF. CDR3 bases: TGTGCCAGCAGTGCCCAATTCAGAGTAGGCAATCAGCCCCAGCATTTT.